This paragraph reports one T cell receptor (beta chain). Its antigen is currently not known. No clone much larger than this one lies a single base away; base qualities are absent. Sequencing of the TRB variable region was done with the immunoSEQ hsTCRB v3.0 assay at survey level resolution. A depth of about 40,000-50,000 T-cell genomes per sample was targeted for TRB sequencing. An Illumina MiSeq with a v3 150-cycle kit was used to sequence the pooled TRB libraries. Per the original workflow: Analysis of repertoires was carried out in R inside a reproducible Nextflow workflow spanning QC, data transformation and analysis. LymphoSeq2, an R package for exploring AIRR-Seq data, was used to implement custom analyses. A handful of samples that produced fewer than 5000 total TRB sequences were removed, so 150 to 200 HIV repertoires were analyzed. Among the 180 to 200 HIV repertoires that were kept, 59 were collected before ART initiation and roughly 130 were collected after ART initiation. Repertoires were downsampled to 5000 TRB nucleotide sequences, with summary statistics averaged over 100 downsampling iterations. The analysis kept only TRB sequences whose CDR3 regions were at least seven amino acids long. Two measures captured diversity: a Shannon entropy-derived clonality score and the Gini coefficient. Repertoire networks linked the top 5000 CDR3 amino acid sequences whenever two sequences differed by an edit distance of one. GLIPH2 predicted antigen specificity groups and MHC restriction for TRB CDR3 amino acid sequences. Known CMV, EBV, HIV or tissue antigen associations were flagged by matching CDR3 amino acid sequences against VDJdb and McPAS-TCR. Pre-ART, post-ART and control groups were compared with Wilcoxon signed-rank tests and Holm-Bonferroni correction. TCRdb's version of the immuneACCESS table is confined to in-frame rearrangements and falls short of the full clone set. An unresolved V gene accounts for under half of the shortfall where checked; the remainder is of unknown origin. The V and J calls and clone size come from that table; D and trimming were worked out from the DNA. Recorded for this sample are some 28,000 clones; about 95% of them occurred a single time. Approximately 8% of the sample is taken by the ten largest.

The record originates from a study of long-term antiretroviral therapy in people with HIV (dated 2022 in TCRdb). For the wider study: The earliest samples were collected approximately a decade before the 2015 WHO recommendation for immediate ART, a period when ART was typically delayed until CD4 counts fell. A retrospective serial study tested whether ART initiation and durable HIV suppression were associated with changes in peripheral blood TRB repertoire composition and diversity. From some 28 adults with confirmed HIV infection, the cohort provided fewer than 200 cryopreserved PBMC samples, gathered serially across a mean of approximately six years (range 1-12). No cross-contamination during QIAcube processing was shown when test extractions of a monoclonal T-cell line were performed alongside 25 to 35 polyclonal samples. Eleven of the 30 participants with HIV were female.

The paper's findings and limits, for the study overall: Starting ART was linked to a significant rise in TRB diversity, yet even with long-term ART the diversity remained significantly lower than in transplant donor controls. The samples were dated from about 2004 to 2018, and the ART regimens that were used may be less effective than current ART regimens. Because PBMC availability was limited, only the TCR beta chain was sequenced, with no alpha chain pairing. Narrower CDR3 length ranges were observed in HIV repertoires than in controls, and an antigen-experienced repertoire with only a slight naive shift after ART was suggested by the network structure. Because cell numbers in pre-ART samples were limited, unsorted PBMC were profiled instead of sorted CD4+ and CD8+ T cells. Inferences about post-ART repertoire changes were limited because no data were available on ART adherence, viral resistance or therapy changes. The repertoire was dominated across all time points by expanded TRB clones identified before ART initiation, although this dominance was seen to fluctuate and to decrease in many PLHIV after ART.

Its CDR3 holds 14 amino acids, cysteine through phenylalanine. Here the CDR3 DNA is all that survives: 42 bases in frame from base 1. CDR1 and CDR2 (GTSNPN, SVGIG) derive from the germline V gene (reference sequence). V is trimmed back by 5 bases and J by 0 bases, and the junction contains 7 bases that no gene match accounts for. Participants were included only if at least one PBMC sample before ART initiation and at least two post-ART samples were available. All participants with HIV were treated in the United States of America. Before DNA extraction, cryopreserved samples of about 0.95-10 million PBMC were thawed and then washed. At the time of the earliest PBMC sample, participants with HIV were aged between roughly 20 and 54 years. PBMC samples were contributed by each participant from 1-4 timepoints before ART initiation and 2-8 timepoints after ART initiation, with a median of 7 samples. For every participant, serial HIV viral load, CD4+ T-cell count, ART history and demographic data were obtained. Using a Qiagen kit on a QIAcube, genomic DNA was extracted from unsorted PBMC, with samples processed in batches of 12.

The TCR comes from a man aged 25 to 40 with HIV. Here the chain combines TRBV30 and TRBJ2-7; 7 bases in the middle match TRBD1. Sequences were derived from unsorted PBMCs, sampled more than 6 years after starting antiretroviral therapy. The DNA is TGTGCCTGGGCTAGACAGGGTAGCTCCTACGAGCAGTACTTC. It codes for CAWARQGSSYEQYF.